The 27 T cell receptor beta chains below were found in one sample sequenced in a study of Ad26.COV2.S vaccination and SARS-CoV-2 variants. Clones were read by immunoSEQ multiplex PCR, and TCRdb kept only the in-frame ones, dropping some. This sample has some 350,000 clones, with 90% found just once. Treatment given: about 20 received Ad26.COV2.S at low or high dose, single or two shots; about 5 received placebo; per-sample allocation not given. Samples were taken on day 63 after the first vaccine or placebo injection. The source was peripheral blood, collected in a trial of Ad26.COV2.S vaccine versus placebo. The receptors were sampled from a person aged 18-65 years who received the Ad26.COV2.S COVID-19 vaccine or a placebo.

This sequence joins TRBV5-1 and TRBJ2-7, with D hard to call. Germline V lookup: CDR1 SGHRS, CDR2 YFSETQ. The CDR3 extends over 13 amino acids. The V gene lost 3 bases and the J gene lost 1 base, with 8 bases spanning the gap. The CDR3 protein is CASSSTASYEQYF. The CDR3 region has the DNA TGCGCCAGCAGCTCCACCGCTTCCTACGAGCAGTACTTC.

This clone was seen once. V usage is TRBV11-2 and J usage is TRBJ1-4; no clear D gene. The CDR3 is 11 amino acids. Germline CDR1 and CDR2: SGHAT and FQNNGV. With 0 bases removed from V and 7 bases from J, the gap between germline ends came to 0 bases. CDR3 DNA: TGTGCCAGCAGCTTAGATGAAAAACTGTTTTTT. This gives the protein CASSLDEKLFF. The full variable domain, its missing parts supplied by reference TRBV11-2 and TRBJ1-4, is EAGVAQSPRYKIIEKRQSVAFWCNPISGHATLYWYQQILGQGPKLLIQFQNNGVVDDSQLPKDRFSAERLKGVDSTLKIQPAKLEDSAVYLCASSLDEKLFFGSGTQLSVL.

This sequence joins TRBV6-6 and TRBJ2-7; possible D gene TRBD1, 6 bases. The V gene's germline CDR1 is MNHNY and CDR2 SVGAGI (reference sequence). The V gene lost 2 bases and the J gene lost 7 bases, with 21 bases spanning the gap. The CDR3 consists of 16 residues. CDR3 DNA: TGTGCCAGCAGTTACACCCGGGACACGCACTTACGGGAGCAGTACTTC. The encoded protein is CASSYTRDTHLREQYF.

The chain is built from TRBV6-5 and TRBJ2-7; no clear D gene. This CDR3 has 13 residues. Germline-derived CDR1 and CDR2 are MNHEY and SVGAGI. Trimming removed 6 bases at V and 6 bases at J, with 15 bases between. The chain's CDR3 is CASSVGLGIEQYF. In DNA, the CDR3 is TGTGCCAGCAGCGTGGGCTTGGGGATCGAGCAGTACTTC.

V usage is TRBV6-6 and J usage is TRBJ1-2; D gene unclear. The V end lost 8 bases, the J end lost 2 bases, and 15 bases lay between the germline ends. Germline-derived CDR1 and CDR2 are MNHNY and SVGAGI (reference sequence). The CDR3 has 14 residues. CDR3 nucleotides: TGTGCCAGCGCGAGGGTGGGTCCAAACTATGGCTACACCTTC. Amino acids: CASARVGPNYGYTF.

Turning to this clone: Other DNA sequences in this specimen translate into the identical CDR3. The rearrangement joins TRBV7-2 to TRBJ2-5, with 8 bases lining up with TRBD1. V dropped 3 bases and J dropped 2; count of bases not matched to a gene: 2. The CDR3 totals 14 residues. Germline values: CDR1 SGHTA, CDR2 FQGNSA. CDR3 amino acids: CASSLDRAQETQYF. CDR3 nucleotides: TGTGCCAGCAGCTTGGACAGGGCTCAAGAGACCCAGTACTTC.

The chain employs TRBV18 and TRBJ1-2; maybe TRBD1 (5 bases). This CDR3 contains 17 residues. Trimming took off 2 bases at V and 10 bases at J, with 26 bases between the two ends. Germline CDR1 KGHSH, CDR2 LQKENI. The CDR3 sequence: CASSPRAAGTEPRTYTF. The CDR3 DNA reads TGTGCCAGCTCACCAAGAGCAGCCGGGACGGAGCCGCGGACCTACACCTTC.

This chain's CDR3 is CASRRTGVYTIYF. As DNA, the CDR3 is TGTGCCAGCAGGAGGACAGGGGTATACACCATATATTTT. V gene TRBV6-5 combines with J gene TRBJ1-3; 9 bases align to TRBD1. The germline V gene has CDR1 MNHEY and CDR2 SVGAGI. CDR3 length: 13 amino acids. Trimming cost V 6 bases and J 8 bases; bases outside gene matches: 5.

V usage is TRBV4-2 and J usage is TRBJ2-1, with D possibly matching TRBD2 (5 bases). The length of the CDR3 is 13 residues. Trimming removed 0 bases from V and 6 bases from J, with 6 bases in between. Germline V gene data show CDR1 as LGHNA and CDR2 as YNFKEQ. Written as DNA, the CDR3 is TGTGCCAGCAGCCAAGATACTAGCAATGAGCAGTTCTTC. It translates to CASSQDTSNEQFF.

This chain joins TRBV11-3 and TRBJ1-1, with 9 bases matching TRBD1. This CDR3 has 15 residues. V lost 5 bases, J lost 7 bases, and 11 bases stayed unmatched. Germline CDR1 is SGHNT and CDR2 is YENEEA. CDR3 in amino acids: CASSLGQGFTSEAFF. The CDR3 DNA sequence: TGTGCCAGCAGCCTCGGACAGGGGTTTACCAGTGAAGCTTTCTTT.

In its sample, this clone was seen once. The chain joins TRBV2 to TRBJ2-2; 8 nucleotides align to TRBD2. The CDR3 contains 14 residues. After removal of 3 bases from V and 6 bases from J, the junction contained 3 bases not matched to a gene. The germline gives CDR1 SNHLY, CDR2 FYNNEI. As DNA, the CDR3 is TGTGCCAGCAGTGAGGGGACTAGTTCCGGGGAGCTGTTTTTT. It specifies CASSEGTSSGELFF.

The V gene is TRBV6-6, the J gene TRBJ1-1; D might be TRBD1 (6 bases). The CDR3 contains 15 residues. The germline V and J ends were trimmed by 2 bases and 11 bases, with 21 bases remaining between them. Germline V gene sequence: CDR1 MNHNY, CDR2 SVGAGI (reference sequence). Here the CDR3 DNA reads TGTGCCAGCAGTTACCAGACAGGTACCGTGGTGGAGGCTTTCTTT. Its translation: CASSYQTGTVVEAFF.

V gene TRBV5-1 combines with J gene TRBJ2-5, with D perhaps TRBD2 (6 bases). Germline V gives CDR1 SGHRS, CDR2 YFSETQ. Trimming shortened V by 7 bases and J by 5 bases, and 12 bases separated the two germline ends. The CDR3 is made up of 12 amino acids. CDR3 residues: CASARAGETQYF. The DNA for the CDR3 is TGCGCCAGCGCTCGGGCGGGGGAGACCCAGTACTTC.

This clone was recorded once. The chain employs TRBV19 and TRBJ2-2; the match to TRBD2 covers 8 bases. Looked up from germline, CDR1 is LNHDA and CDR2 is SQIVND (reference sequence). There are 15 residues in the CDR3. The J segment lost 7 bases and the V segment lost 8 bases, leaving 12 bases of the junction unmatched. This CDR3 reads CASHSGTRNLGELFF. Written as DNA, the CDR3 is TGTGCCAGTCACTCTGGGACTAGGAACCTCGGGGAGCTGTTTTTT.

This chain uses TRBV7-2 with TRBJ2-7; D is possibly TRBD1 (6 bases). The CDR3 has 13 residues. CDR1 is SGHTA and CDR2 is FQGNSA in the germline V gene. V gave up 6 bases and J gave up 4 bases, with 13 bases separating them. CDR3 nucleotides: TGTGCCAGCAGTCCACAGGGCAAGTACGAGCAGTACTTC. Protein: CASSPQGKYEQYF.

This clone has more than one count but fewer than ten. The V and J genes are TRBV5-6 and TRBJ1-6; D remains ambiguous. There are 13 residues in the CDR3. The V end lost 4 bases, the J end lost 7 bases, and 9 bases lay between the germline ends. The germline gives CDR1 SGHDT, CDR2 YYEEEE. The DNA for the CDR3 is TGTGCCAGCAGCCTCGGGCCCAATTCACCCCTCCACTTT. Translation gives CASSLGPNSPLHF.

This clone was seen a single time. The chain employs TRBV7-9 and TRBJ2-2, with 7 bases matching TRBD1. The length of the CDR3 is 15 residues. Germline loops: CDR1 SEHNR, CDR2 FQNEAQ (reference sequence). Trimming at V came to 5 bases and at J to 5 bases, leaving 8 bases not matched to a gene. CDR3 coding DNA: TGTGCCAGCAGCCCAAACTCGGGACAGACCGGGGAGCTGTTTTTT. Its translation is CASSPNSGQTGELFF.

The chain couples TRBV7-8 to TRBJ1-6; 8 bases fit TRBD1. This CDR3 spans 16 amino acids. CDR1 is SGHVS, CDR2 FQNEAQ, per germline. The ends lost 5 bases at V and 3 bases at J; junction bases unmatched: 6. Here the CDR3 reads CASSPPDRGYNSPLHF. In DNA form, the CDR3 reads TGTGCCAGCAGCCCCCCCGACAGGGGCTATAATTCACCCCTCCACTTT. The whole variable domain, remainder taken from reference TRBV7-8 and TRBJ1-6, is GAGVSQSPRYKVAKRGQDVALRCDPISGHVSLFWYQQALGQGPEFLTYFQNEAQLDKSGLPSDRFFAERPEGSVSTLKIQRTQQEDSAVYLCASSPPDRGYNSPLHFGNGTRLTVT.

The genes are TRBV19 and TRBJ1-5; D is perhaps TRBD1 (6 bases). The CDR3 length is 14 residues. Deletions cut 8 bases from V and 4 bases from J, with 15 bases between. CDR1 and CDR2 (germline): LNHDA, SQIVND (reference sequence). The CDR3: CASCYRDANQPQHF. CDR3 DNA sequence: TGTGCCAGTTGTTACAGGGATGCTAATCAGCCCCAGCATTTT.

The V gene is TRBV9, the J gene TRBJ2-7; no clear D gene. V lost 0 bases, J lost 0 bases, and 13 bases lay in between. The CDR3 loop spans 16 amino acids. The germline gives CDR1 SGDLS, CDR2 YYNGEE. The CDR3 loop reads CASSVDYSHFSYEQYV. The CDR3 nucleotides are TGTGCCAGCAGCGTAGATTACAGCCATTTCTCCTACGAGCAGTACGTC.

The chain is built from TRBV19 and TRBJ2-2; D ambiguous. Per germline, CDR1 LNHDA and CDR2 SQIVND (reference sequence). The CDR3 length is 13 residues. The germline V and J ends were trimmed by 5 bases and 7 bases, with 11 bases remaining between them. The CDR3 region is CASSRGVNGELFF. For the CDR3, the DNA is TGTGCCAGTAGTCGCGGAGTGAACGGGGAGCTGTTTTTT.

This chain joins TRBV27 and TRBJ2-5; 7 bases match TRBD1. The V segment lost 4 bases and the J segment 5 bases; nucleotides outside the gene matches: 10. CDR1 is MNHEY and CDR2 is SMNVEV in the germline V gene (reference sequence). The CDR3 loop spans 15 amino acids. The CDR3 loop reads CASSYTHNRGETQYF. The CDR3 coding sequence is TGTGCCAGCAGTTACACTCATAACAGGGGTGAGACCCAGTACTTC.

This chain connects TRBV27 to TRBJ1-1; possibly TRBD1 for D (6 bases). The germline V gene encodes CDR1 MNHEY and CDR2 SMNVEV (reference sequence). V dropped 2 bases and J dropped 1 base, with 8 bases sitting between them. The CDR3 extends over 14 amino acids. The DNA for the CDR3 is TGTGCCAGCAGTTTAAAACAGGGGAACACTGAAGCTTTCTTT. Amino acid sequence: CASSLKQGNTEAFF.

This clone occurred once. CDR3 in DNA: TGTGCCAGCAGCTTAGCCAGCGGGAGTGACATTTACGAGCAGTACGTC. Translation gives CASSLASGSDIYEQYV. This chain links TRBV7-9 with TRBJ2-7; TRBD2 aligns across 8 bases. V trimming: 0 bases; J trimming: 4 bases; junction bases outside the gene matches: 8. Germline values: CDR1 SEHNR, CDR2 FQNEAQ (reference sequence). This CDR3 spans 16 amino acids.

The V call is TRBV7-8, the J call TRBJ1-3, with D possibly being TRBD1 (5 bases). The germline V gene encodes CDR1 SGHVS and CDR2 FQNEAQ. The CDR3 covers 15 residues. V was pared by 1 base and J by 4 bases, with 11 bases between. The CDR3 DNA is TGTGCCAGCAGCTTAGTGGCAGGGTCAGGAAACACCATATATTTT. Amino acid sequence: CASSLVAGSGNTIYF.

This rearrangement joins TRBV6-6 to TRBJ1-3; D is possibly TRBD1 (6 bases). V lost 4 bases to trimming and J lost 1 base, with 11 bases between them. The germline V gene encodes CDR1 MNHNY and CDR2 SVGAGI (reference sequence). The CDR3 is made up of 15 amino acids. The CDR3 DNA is TGTGCCAGCAGTTGGACCAGGGGTTCTGGAAACACCATATATTTT. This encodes CASSWTRGSGNTIYF.

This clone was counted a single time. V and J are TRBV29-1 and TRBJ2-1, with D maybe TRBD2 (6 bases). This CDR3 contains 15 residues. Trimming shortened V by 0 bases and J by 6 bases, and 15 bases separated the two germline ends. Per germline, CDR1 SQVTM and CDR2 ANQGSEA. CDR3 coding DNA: TGCAGCGTTGAAGATCAGGAGACTAGTTTCAATGAGCAGTTCTTC. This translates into CSVEDQETSFNEQFF.